These T cell receptor beta chains were read from a single sample in a study of shared clonotypes between healthy human individuals. Sequencing was performed with immunoSEQ multiplex PCR; in TCRdb, only in-frame clones are kept and a portion is missing. This sample has about 730,000 clones, with 72% found just once. The sample comprised memory CD4+ T cells sorted from blood. The origin of the receptors is a woman aged 25-40 years in good health. Both conserved end residues are part of each CDR3.

CDR3: CASSTPGGVNEQFF
V: TRBV19

CDR3: CASSRTGDHQYF
V: TRBV18

CDR3: CAWSTGGLAKNIQYF
V: TRBV30

CDR3: CASSDMKSGSSYNEQFF
V: TRBV27

CDR3: CASRLRGEEKLFF
V: TRBV6-1

CDR3: CASSPREGGYEQYF
V: TRBV18

CDR3: CASSQRVSGRGVYEQYF
V: TRBV4-1

CDR3: CASSSSGGKQYF
V: TRBV27

CDR3: CASAGGRVGEKLFF
V: TRBV28

CDR3: CASSLFGSEYTQYF
V: TRBV19

CDR3: CASSVGQGGYYEQYF
V: TRBV5-1

CDR3: CASSLVSGTALSGGGYTF
V: TRBV7-8

CDR3: CASSIGQGAYEQYF
V: TRBV19

CDR3: CASSQEPSGTEFF
V: TRBV4-1

CDR3: CASSLSRTGGYEQYF
V: TRBV11-2

CDR3: CASNPDNSYEQYF
V: TRBV28

CDR3: CASSVVSGASTDTQYF
V: TRBV9

CDR3: CASSWDRDYEQYF
V: TRBV5-1

CDR3: CASSTRRGTGELFF
V: TRBV11-2

CDR3: CASSDLPGQGFNQPQHF
V: TRBV2

CDR3: CASNKEGSNTEAFF
V: TRBV30

CDR3: CASSLGRVRGRTGELFF
V: TRBV4-1

CDR3: CASSPGVQPQHF
V: TRBV6-6

CDR3: CASSSYKDGELFF
V: TRBV7-2

CDR3: CASSLVPGYEQYF
V: TRBV5-4

CDR3: CASSYGTGQVYF
V: TRBV18

CDR3: CASSFPDRYEQYF
V: TRBV5-1

CDR3: CASTFGQGANTEAFF
V: TRBV5-1

CDR3: CASSRDLPPYEQYF
V: TRBV28

CDR3: CASSPVRGGVLPDEQFF
V: TRBV18

CDR3: CSVDDGQGLNEKLFF
V: TRBV29-1

CDR3: CASSVQTGRNEQFF
V: TRBV9

CDR3: CASSLAGEPTYNEQFF
V: TRBV5-1

CDR3: CASTRDREQPQHF
V: TRBV6-1

CDR3: CASSEGTGDPSSYNEQFF
V: TRBV2

CDR3: CASSTQGGTEAFF
V: TRBV7-6

CDR3: CASSFGGLAGGGGTDTQYF
V: TRBV5-1

CDR3: CSVVSLGGFTEAFF
V: TRBV29-1

CDR3: CASSGGAHGGPQHF
V: TRBV2

CDR3: CASSLARALSMNTEAFF
V: TRBV5-6

CDR3: CASSGDISNQPQHF
V: TRBV18

CDR3: CASSFLADLNTEAFF
V: TRBV5-1

CDR3: CASSQEYPAGGPAGELFF
V: TRBV4-1

CDR3: CASRSQGSSYEQYF
V: TRBV28

CDR3: CASSPNRGQETQYF
V: TRBV27

CDR3: CASSQIGGTGELFF
V: TRBV4-1

CDR3: CASRLGGEETQYF
V: TRBV28

CDR3: CASSLGGTFGSYEQYF
V: TRBV13

CDR3: CATSRDRQGGNGYTF
V: TRBV15

CDR3: CASSSQGPSNQPQHF
V: TRBV28

CDR3: CASSPVRDEKLFF
V: TRBV18

CDR3: CSVEGNEGAEAFF
V: TRBV29-1

CDR3: CASSPGTAREQYF
V: TRBV18

CDR3: CASSQVTGGNTIYF
V: TRBV7-2

CDR3: CASSWETGRNQPQHF
V: TRBV7-2